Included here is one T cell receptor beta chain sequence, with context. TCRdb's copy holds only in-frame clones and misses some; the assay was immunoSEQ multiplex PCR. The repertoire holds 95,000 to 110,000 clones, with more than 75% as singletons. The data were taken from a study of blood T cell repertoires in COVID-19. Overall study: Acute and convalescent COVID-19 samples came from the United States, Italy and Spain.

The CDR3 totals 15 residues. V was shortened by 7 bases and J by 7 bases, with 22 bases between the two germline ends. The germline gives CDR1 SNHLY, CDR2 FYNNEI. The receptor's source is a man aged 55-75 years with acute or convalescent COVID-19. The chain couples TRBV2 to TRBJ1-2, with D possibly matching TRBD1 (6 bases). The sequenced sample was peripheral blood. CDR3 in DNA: TGTGCCAGCACCGACCCCGGGTCTGGGGGCGGTGGCTACACCTTC. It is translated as CASTDPGSGGGGYTF.